A few counts support the clone carrying this TCR beta chain. What it recognizes is unknown. The junction departs from germline at one end; a sequencing error may be responsible. The data belong to a study of post-analysis software for immune sequencing data. The CDR3 extends over 13 amino acids. The TCR beta cDNA libraries contained unique molecular identifiers. TCRdb reprocessed the PCR reads with MiXCR, giving one entry per CDR3 protein. The table shows about 620,000 distinct CDR3 sequences, with about 44% occurring only once. Whole-study findings and limits: Versus controls, multiple sclerosis patients showed significantly lower diversity (normalized Chao1). Elevated frequency relative to controls characterized 4 or 5 TRBV segments in patients, TRBV5-6, TRBV5-1 and TRBV20-1 among them.

The chain recombines TRBV12-3 or TRBV12-4 with TRBJ2-5; tentative D call: TRBD1 (6 bases). The J call is in doubt because the DNA end fits TRBJ2-7 better. This receptor was identified in a girl under 18 with multiple sclerosis. Material for sequencing was blood. The CDR3 DNA reads as TGTGTCAGCAGTAGTGACAGGTCCTACGAGCAGTACTTC. Its protein is CVSSSDRSYEQYF.